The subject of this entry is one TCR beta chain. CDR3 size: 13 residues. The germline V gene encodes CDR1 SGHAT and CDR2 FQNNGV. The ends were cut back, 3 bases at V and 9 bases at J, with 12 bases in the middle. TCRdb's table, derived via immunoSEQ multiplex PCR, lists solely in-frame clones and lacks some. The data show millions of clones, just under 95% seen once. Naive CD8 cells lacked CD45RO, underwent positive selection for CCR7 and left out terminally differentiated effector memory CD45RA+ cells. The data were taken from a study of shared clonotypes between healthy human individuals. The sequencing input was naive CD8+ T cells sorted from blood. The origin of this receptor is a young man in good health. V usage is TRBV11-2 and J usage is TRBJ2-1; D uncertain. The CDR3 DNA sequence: TGTGCCAGCAGCTTGGACCATCTATTTGAGCAGTTCTTC. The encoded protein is CASSLDHLFEQFF.